This T cell receptor (beta chain) was obtained from a study of cytomegalovirus exposure and HLA in healthy donors. A word on this clone: Other DNA sequences from this sample encode an identical CDR3 as well.

The V gene end was trimmed by 0 bases and the J gene end by 5 bases; junction bases not matched to a gene: 4. Per the germline V gene, CDR1 is SGHRS and CDR2 is YFSETQ. CDR3 length equals 14 residues. The PCR ran on 60 Vbeta and 13 Jbeta primers. Clones were read by immunoSEQ multiplex PCR, and TCRdb kept only the in-frame ones, dropping some. Of 77,000 or so clones in the sample, roughly 82% were seen once. The sequence was collected from a man between 70 and 80 years old in good health and CMV-seropositive. The rearrangement links TRBV5-1 to TRBJ1-1; TRBD1 matches 7 bases. The sequencing sample was made of PBMCs. The CDR3 DNA reads TGCGCCAGCAGCTTGGGACAGGGAGAGACTGAAGCTTTCTTT. Its protein product is CASSLGQGETEAFF. Full variable domain (missing parts from reference TRBV5-1 and TRBJ1-1): KAGVTQTPRYLIKTRGQQVTLSCSPISGHRSVSWYQQTPGQGLQFLFEYFSETQRNKGNFPGRFSGRQFSNSRSEMNVSTLELGDSALYLCASSLGQGETEAFFGQGTRLTVV.